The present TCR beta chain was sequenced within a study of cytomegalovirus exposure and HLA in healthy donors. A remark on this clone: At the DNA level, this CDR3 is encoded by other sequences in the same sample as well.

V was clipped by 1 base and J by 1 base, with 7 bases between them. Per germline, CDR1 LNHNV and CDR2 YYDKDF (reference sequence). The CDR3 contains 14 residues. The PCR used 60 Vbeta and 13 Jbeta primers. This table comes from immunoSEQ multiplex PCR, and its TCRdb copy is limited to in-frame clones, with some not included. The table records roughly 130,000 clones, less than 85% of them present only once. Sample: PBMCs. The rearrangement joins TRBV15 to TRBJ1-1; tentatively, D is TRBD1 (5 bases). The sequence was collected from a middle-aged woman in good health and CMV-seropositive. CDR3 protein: CATSRVRGNTEAFF. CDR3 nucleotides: TGTGCCACCAGCAGAGTAAGGGGGAACACTGAAGCTTTCTTT.